This T cell receptor (beta chain) was recovered during a study of early T cells in non-severe SARS-CoV-2 infection (dated by TCRdb to about 2021). With respect to the entire study: Bulk RNA from unsorted whole blood was used for TCR sequencing, so alpha and beta chains could not be paired.

This clonotype occurred once. The clone's antigen remains unknown. No much larger clonotype is one base removed from it; base qualities were not supplied. A read on its own is weak evidence. Overall study results and their limits: VDJdb matching was skewed toward anti-spike CD8 responses and likely underestimated virus-specific expansions by missing private and CD4 specificities.

Library preparation was by 5' RACE. The data were produced on a NextSeq 500. In the TCR library protocol, unique molecular identifiers were attached to individual cDNA molecules to correct for PCR bias and sequencing error. Both TCR alpha and beta chains were sequenced, and tight co-correlation was observed between alpha and beta sequence abundances in each sample. The authors' pipeline ran thus. Decombinator V4 was used to annotate the V gene, J gene and CDR3 of the TCR sequences. TCRs were defined as expanded if a significant change between any two time points was detected under a Poisson model with p below 0.0001. Abundances of TCRs were expressed as counts per million after normalisation to the total number of TCRs sequenced in each sample. TRAV1-2 paired with TRAJ12, TRAJ20 or TRAJ33 defined MAIT TCRs, while TRAV10 paired with TRAJ18 defined iNKT TCRs. VDJdb, accessed 1 November 2021, was searched for CMV, EBV and SARS-CoV-2 annotated TCRs, excluding TCRs annotated for multiple antigens. TCRdb redid the processing of the public reads, applying fastp at Q25 and MiXCR, and retained in-frame beta chains. Rows are combined by CDR3 protein, so each entry shows the most common genes and DNA. Here the V and J calls rest on TCRdb's processing, not on the authors' analysis. The sample table contains 97,000 or so distinct CDR3 sequences; only one count was recorded for around 13% of them. The ten largest clones take up less than 8% of the sample.

A case-control design nested within a healthcare worker cohort in London, UK, was used, with weekly nasopharyngeal swab PCR tests and blood sampling performed. Healthcare workers were recruited between 23 and 31 March 2020, during the week of the UK lockdown, and were followed weekly for up to about 15 weeks. CDR1 and CDR2 were assigned from the germline V gene as MDHEN and SYDVKM. Including the terminal cysteine and phenylalanine, the CDR3 comprises 14 residues. Only the CDR3 portion is preserved as DNA: 42 bases, with reading frame beginning at the first base. Compared with germline, V lacks 4 bases and J lacks 6 bases; bases without a gene match: 6.

The source of this sequence is an adult who was a healthcare worker with PCR-confirmed SARS-CoV-2 infection or an uninfected control (not recorded which). Recombination connected TRBV28 to TRBJ1-2, with 9 central nucleotides matching TRBD1. The sequencing sample was made of whole blood. This receptor carries the CDR3 CASSSPTGGNGYTF. The nucleotide sequence is TGTGCCAGCAGTTCACCGACAGGGGGGAATGGCTACACCTTC.